This TCR beta chain was identified during a study of cytomegalovirus exposure and HLA in healthy donors. Looked up from germline, CDR1 is MDHEN and CDR2 is SYDVKM. Trimming took 1 base from V and 7 from J, leaving 4 bases between them. The CDR3 runs to 12 residues. In this sample, this clone turned up a few times. The PCR used 60 Vbeta and 13 Jbeta primers. Method: immunoSEQ multiplex PCR; TCRdb's copy keeps in-frame clones and lacks some. The sample lists about 130,000 clones; roughly 79% were seen once. Sequences were obtained from PBMCs. J is TRBJ1-4 and V is TRBV28; no clear D. The sequence was collected from a woman aged 40 to 50 in good health and CMV-seronegative. In DNA form, the CDR3 reads TGTGCCAGCAGTTTATCATTTGAAAAACTGTTTTTT. The encoded protein is CASSLSFEKLFF.